The clone carrying this TCR beta chain was seen ten or more times. Its antigen is undetermined. Investigators prepared the TCR beta libraries by applying iRepertoire HTBI primers and Arm-PCR of CDR3 regions. MiXCR was run by TCRdb on the multiplex PCR reads, yielding one entry per CDR3 protein. The table lists roughly 450,000 distinct CDR3 sequences, approximately 23% of them singletons. This sample is part of a study of regulatory T cells in long-lasting Graves disease. Background on the study: Positivity for TSH receptor antibodies plus over 5 years of antithyroid drugs meant persistent Graves' disease. Study results and caveats: Persistent disease exhibited a predilection for TRBV28, TRBJ1-2 and TRBJ2-5. Persistent Graves' cases showed lower TCR diversity than newly diagnosed cases. Comparison showed that persistent patients shared more public clonotypes (about 2,600) than new patients (about 970).

Time point given: persistent/refractory GD, antithyroid drugs over 5 years with positive TRAb. The TCR library was prepared using RNA isolated from PBMCs. Germline-derived CDR1 and CDR2 are MNHEY and SVGAGI. V lost 4 bases, J lost 2 bases, and 9 bases lay in between. The CDR3 runs to 14 residues. Here the sequenced sample was peripheral blood mononuclear cells (PBMCs), taken when the disease was refractory, from a patient treated with antithyroid drugs. The gene calls are TRBV6-5 and TRBJ1-5; D ambiguous. The clonotype was recovered from a female donor with Graves disease. In DNA, the CDR3 is TGTGCCAGCAGTTGGACGAGCGGCAATCAGCCCCAGCATTTT. This encodes CASSWTSGNQPQHF.